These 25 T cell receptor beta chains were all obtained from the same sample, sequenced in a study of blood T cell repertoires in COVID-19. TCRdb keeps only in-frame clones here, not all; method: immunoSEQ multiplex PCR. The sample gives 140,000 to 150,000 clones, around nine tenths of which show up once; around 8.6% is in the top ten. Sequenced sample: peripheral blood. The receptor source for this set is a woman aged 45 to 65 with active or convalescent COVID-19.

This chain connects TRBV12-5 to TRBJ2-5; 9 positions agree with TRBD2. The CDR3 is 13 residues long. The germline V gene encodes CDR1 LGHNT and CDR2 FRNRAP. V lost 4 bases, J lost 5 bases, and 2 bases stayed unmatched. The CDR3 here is CASGSGLAETQYF. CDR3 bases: TGTGCTAGTGGTTCAGGACTAGCGGAGACCCAGTACTTC.

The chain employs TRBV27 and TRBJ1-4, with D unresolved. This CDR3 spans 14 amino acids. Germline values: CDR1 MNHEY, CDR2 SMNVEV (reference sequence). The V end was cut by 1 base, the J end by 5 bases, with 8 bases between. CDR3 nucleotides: TGTGCCAGCAGTTTATTTGGAGCCAATGAAAAACTGTTTTTT. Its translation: CASSLFGANEKLFF.

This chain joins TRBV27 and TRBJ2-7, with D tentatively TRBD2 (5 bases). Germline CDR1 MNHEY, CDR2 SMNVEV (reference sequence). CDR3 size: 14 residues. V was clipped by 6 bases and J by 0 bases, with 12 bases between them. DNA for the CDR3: TGTGCCAGCAGCCTGAGGGCTAGCTCCTACGAGCAGTACTTC. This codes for CASSLRASSYEQYF.

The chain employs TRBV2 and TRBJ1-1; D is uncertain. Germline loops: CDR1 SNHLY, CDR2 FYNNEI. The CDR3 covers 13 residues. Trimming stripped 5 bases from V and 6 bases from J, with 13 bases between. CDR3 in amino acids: CASSSADVAEAFF. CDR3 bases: TGTGCCAGCAGTTCAGCGGACGTGGCTGAAGCTTTCTTT.

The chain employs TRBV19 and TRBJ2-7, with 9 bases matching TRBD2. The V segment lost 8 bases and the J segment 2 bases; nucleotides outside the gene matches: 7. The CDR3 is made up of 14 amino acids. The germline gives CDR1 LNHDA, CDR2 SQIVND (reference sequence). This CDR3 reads CASRRTSDTYEQYF. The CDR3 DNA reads TGTGCCAGTCGGAGGACTAGCGACACCTACGAGCAGTACTTC. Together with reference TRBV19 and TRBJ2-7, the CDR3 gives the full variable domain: DGGITQSPKYLFRKEGQNVTLSCEQNLNHDAMYWYRQDPGQGLRLIYYSQIVNDFQKGDIAEGYSVSREKKESFPLTVTSAQKNPTAFYLCASRRTSDTYEQYFGPGTRLTVT.

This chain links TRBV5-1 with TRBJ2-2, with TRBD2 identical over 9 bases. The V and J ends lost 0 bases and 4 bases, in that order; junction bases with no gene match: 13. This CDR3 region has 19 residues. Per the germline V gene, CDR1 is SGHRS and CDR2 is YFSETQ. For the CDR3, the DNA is TGCGCCAGCAGCTTGGCCCCCCCTAGCGGGACGGGGGGCACCGGGGAGCTGTTTTTT. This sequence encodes CASSLAPPSGTGGTGELFF. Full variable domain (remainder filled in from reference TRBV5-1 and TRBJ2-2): KAGVTQTPRYLIKTRGQQVTLSCSPISGHRSVSWYQQTPGQGLQFLFEYFSETQRNKGNFPGRFSGRQFSNSRSEMNVSTLELGDSALYLCASSLAPPSGTGGTGELFFGEGSRLTVL.

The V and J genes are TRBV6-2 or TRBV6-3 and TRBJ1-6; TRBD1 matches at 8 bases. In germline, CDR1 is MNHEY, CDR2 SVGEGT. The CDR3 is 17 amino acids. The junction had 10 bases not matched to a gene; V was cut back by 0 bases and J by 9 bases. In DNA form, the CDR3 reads TGTGCCAGCAGTTACTCGATCGTTGGACAGGGTGGTTCACCCCTCCACTTT. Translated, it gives CASSYSIVGQGGSPLHF.

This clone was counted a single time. CDR3 coding DNA: TGTGCCATCAGCACTCCATCTGGGGGACTAGCGGGGGAAGAGACCCAGTACTTC. Translating it yields CAISTPSGGLAGEETQYF. The V and J genes are TRBV10-3 and TRBJ2-5; TRBD2 agrees at 14 bases. V trimming: 6 bases; J trimming: 3 bases; junction bases outside the gene matches: 12. This CDR3 contains 18 residues. Germline V CDR1 and CDR2: ENHRY, SYGVKD.

The CDR3 sequence: CASSGEQGGFNTEAFF. DNA for the CDR3: TGTGCCAGCAGTGGAGAACAGGGGGGATTTAACACTGAAGCTTTCTTT. This chain links TRBV27 with TRBJ1-1; 8 bases fit TRBD1. Per the germline V gene, CDR1 is MNHEY and CDR2 is SMNVEV (reference sequence). The CDR3 totals 16 residues. Trimming at V came to 5 bases and at J to 2 bases, leaving 10 bases not matched to a gene.

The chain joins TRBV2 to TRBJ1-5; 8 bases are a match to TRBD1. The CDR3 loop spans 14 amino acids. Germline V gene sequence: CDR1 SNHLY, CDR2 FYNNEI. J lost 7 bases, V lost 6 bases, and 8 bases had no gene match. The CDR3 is CASRPDRGGQPQHF. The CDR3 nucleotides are TGTGCCAGCAGACCCGACAGGGGTGGCCAGCCCCAGCATTTT. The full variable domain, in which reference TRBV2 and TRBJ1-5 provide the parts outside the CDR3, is EPEVTQTPSHQVTQMGQEVILRCVPISNHLYFYWYRQILGQKVEFLVSFYNNEISEKSEIFDDQFSVERPDGSNFTLKIRSTKLEDSAMYFCASRPDRGGQPQHFGDGTRLSIL.

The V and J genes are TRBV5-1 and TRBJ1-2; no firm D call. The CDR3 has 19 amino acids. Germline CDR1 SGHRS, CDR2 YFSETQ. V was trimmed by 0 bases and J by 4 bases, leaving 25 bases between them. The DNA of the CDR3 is TGCGCCAGCAGCTTGGCGGTCTCATCTGTCGCCCCTCTTGTCTATGGCTACACCTTC. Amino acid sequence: CASSLAVSSVAPLVYGYTF. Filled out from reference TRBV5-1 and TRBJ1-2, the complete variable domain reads KAGVTQTPRYLIKTRGQQVTLSCSPISGHRSVSWYQQTPGQGLQFLFEYFSETQRNKGNFPGRFSGRQFSNSRSEMNVSTLELGDSALYLCASSLAVSSVAPLVYGYTFGSGTRLTVV.

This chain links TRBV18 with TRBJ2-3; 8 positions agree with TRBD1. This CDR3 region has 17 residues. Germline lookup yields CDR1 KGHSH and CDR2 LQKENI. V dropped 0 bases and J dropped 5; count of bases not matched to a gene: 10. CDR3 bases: TGTGCCAGCTCACCACCGTCAGGGGGCGCATGGAAAGATACGCAGTATTTT. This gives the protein CASSPPSGGAWKDTQYF.

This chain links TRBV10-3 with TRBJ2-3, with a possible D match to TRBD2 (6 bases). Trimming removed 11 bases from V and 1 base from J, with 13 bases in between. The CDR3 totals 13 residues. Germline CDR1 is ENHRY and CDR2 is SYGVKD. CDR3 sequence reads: CALGRGGTDTQYF. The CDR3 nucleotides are TGTGCCCTCGGGAGAGGGGGCACAGATACGCAGTATTTT.

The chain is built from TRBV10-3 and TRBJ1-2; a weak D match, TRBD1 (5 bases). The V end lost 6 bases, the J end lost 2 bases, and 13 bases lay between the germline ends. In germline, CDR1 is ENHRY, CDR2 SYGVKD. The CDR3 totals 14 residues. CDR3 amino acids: CAIRGTTANYGYTF. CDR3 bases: TGTGCCATCAGGGGAACGACAGCGAACTATGGCTACACCTTC.

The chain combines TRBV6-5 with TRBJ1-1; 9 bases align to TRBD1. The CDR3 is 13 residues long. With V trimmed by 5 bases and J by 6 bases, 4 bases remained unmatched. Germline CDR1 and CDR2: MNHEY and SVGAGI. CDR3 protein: CASSPGQGSEAFF. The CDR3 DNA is TGTGCCAGCAGTCCGGGACAGGGTTCTGAAGCTTTCTTT.

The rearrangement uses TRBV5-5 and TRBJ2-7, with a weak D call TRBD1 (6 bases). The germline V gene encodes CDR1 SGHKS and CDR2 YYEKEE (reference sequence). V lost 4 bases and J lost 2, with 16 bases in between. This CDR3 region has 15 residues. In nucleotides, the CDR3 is TGTGCCAGCAGCCCGTACAGGGTTACGGCCTACGAGCAGTACTTC. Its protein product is CASSPYRVTAYEQYF.

The CDR3 loop is CASLVQGREQFF. CDR3 DNA sequence: TGTGCCAGCCTTGTACAGGGACGTGAGCAGTTCTTC. The V call is TRBV6-5, the J call TRBJ2-1, with D possibly matching TRBD1 (6 bases). Germline CDR1 reads MNHEY; CDR2 reads SVGAGI. The CDR3 loop spans 12 amino acids. The V end was cut by 8 bases, the J end by 9 bases, with 14 bases between.

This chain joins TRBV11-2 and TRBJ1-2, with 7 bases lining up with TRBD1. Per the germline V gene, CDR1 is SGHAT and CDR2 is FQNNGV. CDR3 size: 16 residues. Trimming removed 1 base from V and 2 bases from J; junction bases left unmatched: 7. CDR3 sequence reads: CASSLGGTDSNYGYTF. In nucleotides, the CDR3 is TGTGCCAGCAGCTTAGGTGGGACAGATTCAAACTATGGCTACACCTTC.

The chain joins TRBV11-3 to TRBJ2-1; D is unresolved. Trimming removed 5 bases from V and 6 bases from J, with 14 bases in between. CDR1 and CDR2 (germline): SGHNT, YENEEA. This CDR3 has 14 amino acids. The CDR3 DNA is TGTGCCAGCAGCCCCTCCCGACACGTCAATGAGCAGTTCTTC. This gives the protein CASSPSRHVNEQFF.

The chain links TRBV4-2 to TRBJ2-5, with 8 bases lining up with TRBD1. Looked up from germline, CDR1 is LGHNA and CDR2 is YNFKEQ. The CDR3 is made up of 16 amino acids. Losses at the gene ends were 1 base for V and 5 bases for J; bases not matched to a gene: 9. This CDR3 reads CASSQVRSGGGETQYF. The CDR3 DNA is TGTGCCAGCAGCCAAGTTCGGTCAGGGGGCGGGGAGACCCAGTACTTC.

CDR3 residues: CASSSSGPYEQYF. The CDR3 nucleotides are TGTGCCAGCAGTTCTAGCGGGCCCTACGAGCAGTACTTC. The chain recombines TRBV14 with TRBJ2-7; 8 positions agree with TRBD2. Trimming took 6 bases from V and 2 from J; bases not matched to a gene: 3. In germline, CDR1 is SGHDN, CDR2 FVKESK. The CDR3 runs 13 residues.

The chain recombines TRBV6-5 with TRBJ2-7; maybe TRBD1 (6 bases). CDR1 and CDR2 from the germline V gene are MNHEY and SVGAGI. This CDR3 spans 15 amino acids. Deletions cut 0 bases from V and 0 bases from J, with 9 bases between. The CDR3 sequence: CASSYSGTLSYEQYF. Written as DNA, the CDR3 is TGTGCCAGCAGTTACTCCGGGACACTCTCCTACGAGCAGTACTTC.

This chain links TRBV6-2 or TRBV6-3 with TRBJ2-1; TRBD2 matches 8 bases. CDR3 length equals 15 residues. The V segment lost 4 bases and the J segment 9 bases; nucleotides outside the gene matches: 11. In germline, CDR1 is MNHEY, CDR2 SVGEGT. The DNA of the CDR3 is TGTGCCAGCAGTTCGGTTAGTTTAGCGGGACCTGAGCAGTTCTTC. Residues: CASSSVSLAGPEQFF.

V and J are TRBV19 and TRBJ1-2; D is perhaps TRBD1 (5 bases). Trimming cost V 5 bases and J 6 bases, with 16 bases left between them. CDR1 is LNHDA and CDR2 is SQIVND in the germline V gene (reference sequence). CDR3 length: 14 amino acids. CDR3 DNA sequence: TGTGCCAGTAGTCCCCCATTTGCGGGGGATGGCTACACCTTC. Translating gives CASSPPFAGDGYTF.

The CDR3 loop reads CASENRQAEWLLNTEAFF. DNA for the CDR3: TGTGCCTCCGAAAATCGCCAGGCCGAGTGGCTACTGAACACTGAAGCTTTCTTT. The chain couples TRBV30 to TRBJ1-1, with unresolved D. Trimming took 7 bases from V and 0 from J, leaving 27 bases between them. The CDR3 has 18 amino acids. Germline CDR1 GTSNPN, CDR2 SVGIG (reference sequence).